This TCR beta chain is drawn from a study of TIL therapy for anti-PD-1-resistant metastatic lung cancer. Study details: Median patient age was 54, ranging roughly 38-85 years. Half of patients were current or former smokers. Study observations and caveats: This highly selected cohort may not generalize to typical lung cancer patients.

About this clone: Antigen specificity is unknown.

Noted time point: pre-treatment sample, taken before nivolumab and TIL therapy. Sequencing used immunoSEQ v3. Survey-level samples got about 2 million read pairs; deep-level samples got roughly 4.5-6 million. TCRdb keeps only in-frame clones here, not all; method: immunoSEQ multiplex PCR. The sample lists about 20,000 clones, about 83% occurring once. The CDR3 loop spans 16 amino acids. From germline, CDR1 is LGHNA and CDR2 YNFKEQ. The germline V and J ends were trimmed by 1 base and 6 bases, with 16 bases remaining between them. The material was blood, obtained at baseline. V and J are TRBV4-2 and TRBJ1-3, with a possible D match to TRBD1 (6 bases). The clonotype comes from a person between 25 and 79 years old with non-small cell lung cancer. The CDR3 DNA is TGTGCCAGCAGCCAAGCCCAGGGGCAGGGGAAAAACACCATATATTTT. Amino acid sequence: CASSQAQGQGKNTIYF.